The clone carrying this TCR beta chain was recorded many times. The antigen is undetermined. TCRdb reanalysed the reads using MiXCR and keeps one entry per CDR3 protein. The table shows almost 300,000 distinct CDR3 sequences, with roughly a tenth occurring only once. The data stem from a study of T cell repertoires in cytomegalovirus infection. The wider study: Matching HLA type, along with CMV infection, was indicated by public TCR beta signatures.

V was shortened by 6 bases and J by 0 bases, with 13 bases between the two germline ends. Germline V CDR1 and CDR2: MNHEY, SVGEGT. The CDR3 totals 15 residues. Findings and caveats of the study: Identification of carriers of CMV plus the relevant HLA was achieved through cumulative public TCR beta family frequency. HLA-C-restricted CMV clonotypes gave the most frequent clonotype in two of eight donors.

The chain couples TRBV6-2 or TRBV6-3 to TRBJ2-3; unclear D gene. This clonotype was sampled from a human donor in good health (CMV status not recorded). Some clones in this sample may be carry-over from other donors' samples. Sequencing was done on a sample of PBMCs. The CDR3 sequence: CASSDQRRSTDTQYF. Here the CDR3 DNA reads TGTGCCAGCAGCGACCAACGAAGGAGCACAGATACGCAGTATTTT.